Presented here are 21 T cell receptor beta chains from one specimen sequenced in a study of OX40 agonist ivuxolimab in advanced cancers. The assay was immunoSEQ multiplex PCR, and TCRdb's table has in-frame clones only and misses some. The data contain fewer than 95,000 clones, 85% to 95% of them singletons. Material: CD4+ or CD8+ T cells sorted from blood, obtained in a trial of the OX40 agonist ivuxolimab. The origin of the receptors is an adult with an advanced solid tumor such as melanoma, head and neck, liver or kidney cancer.

The V call is TRBV10-1, the J call TRBJ2-1; no definite D call. V lost 4 bases and J 6 bases, leaving 10 bases between the germline ends. The CDR3 length is 13 residues. Germline CDR1 is WNHNN and CDR2 is SYGVQD (reference sequence). CDR3 DNA sequence: TGCGCCAGCAGTGCATGGGCCCCCAATGAGCAGTTCTTC. Amino acids: CASSAWAPNEQFF.

CDR3 in DNA: TGTGCCAGTAGTACAGGCAGCTCAGATACGCAGTATTTT. Translated: CASSTGSSDTQYF. V and J are TRBV19 and TRBJ2-3; D unresolved. Between the trimmed V and J ends, which lost 4 bases and 4 bases, there was a span of 9 bases. The CDR3 runs to 13 residues. CDR1 is LNHDA, CDR2 SQIVND, per germline (reference sequence).

The V call is TRBV7-9, the J call TRBJ2-1; 10 bases agree with TRBD2. Germline V gives CDR1 SEHNR, CDR2 FQNEAQ (reference sequence). The CDR3 spans 15 residues. Trimming at V came to 5 bases and at J to 4 bases, leaving 5 bases not matched to a gene. The CDR3 DNA sequence: TGTGCCAGCAGCGGCAGCGGGAGGGTTTACAATGAGCAGTTCTTC. Protein: CASSGSGRVYNEQFF.

The CDR3 coding sequence is TGTGCCAGCGGGAATCGGGACATTTACGAGCAGTACTTC. This gives the protein CASGNRDIYEQYF. This chain joins TRBV28 and TRBJ2-7, with D possibly TRBD1 on 6 matching bases. CDR1 is MDHEN and CDR2 is SYDVKM in the germline V gene. The CDR3 is 13 amino acids. V was trimmed by 8 bases and J by 4 bases, leaving 15 bases between them.

Worth noting for this clone: The sample holds other DNA sequences that translate to the same CDR3. The CDR3 loop is CASRLETDTQYF. The CDR3 region has the DNA TGCGCCAGCAGGCTAGAGACAGATACGCAGTATTTT. The chain combines TRBV5-1 with TRBJ2-3; no clear D. The CDR3 sequence is 12 residues long. Germline CDR1 is SGHRS and CDR2 is YFSETQ. Trimming shortened V by 5 bases and J by 3 bases, and 7 bases separated the two germline ends.

The rearrangement links TRBV2 to TRBJ2-7; 7 bases map to TRBD1. The V and J ends lost 4 bases and 3 bases, in that order; junction bases with no gene match: 9. CDR1 is SNHLY and CDR2 is FYNNEI in the germline V gene. The CDR3 is 15 amino acids. CDR3 DNA: TGTGCCAGCAGTGGATTGACAGGGCTCCGCTACGAGCAGTACTTC. Translating gives CASSGLTGLRYEQYF.

V and J are TRBV5-4 and TRBJ2-2; D is uncertain. The CDR3 runs 13 residues. Germline V CDR1 and CDR2: SGHNT, YYREEE (reference sequence). Trimming took off 0 bases at V and 6 bases at J, with 6 bases between the two ends. The CDR3 here is CASSLVGAGELFF. The CDR3 DNA is TGTGCCAGCAGCTTGGTTGGGGCCGGGGAGCTGTTTTTT.

V usage is TRBV5-8 and J usage is TRBJ2-1; TRBD2 matches 9 bases. The J segment lost 7 bases and the V segment lost 0 bases, leaving 11 bases of the junction unmatched. The length of the CDR3 is 17 residues. From germline, CDR1 is SGHTS and CDR2 YDEGEE. The CDR3 loop reads CASSLALRGRAMNEQFF. CDR3 in DNA: TGTGCCAGCAGCTTGGCCTTGCGCGGGAGGGCCATGAATGAGCAGTTCTTC.

The chain combines TRBV5-1 with TRBJ2-1; no clear D gene. Germline CDR1 is SGHRS and CDR2 is YFSETQ. This CDR3 comprises 15 residues. V was cut by 7 bases and J by 9 bases, with 23 bases left in between. This chain's CDR3 is CASSLGGADLREQFF. CDR3 nucleotide sequence: TGCGCCAGCTCCCTAGGTGGCGCCGATCTCCGTGAGCAGTTCTTC.

The rearrangement links TRBV19 to TRBJ2-5, with TRBD2 identical over 13 bases. Looked up from germline, CDR1 is LNHDA and CDR2 is SQIVND (reference sequence). This CDR3 has 15 residues. J lost 0 bases, V lost 7 bases, and 2 bases had no gene match. The CDR3 nucleotides are TGTGCCAGTACGGGACTAGCGGGGAACCAAGAGACCCAGTACTTC. This gives the protein CASTGLAGNQETQYF.

J is TRBJ2-7 and V is TRBV28; D might be TRBD2 (6 bases). Trimming left V 8 bases short and J 2 bases short, with 19 bases between. Germline CDR1 is MDHEN and CDR2 is SYDVKM. This CDR3 is 15 amino acids long. The CDR3 is CASGGGASSTYEQYF. The DNA for the CDR3 is TGTGCCAGCGGAGGAGGGGCTAGCTCCACCTACGAGCAGTACTTC.

The gene calls are TRBV10-3 and TRBJ2-2; weak D call: TRBD2 (7 bases). V gave up 1 base and J gave up 6 bases, with 15 bases separating them. This CDR3 is built from 16 residues. Germline lookup yields CDR1 ENHRY and CDR2 SYGVKD. CDR3 region: CAISEWGGVGPGELFF. Here the CDR3 DNA reads TGTGCCATCAGTGAGTGGGGGGGCGTCGGGCCCGGGGAGCTGTTTTTT.

This chain links TRBV11-2 with TRBJ2-5; D not certain. The germline V and J ends were trimmed by 0 bases and 7 bases, with 9 bases remaining between them. CDR3 length: 13 amino acids. CDR1 and CDR2 (germline): SGHAT, FQNNGV. The CDR3 here is CASSLESSGTQYF. The CDR3, as DNA: TGTGCCAGCAGCTTAGAGTCCTCCGGGACCCAGTACTTC.

The gene calls are TRBV5-1 and TRBJ1-4; D call uncertain. The CDR3 has 14 residues. Trimming removed 0 bases from V and 8 bases from J, with 11 bases in between. CDR1 is SGHRS, CDR2 YFSETQ, per germline. The CDR3 nucleotides are TGCGCCAGCAGCTTGGACACCCCTGGGGAAAAACTGTTTTTT. It translates to CASSLDTPGEKLFF. The full variable domain, rest sourced from reference TRBV5-1 and TRBJ1-4, is KAGVTQTPRYLIKTRGQQVTLSCSPISGHRSVSWYQQTPGQGLQFLFEYFSETQRNKGNFPGRFSGRQFSNSRSEMNVSTLELGDSALYLCASSLDTPGEKLFFGSGTQLSVL.

The chain is built from TRBV5-4 and TRBJ2-2; D is uncertain. CDR1 and CDR2 (germline): SGHNT, YYREEE (reference sequence). This CDR3 is built from 12 residues. V shed 1 base and J shed 7 bases, with 5 bases lying between them. In nucleotides, the CDR3 is TGTGCCAGCAGCTTGACAGACGGGGAGCTGTTTTTT. Its translation is CASSLTDGELFF.

The chain links TRBV2 to TRBJ1-2; no definite D call. Germline CDR1 reads SNHLY; CDR2 reads FYNNEI. V dropped 6 bases and J dropped 4 bases, with 12 bases sitting between them. The CDR3 has 13 amino acids. CDR3 sequence: CASSPTAFYGYTF. The DNA of the CDR3 is TGTGCCAGCAGCCCAACAGCTTTCTATGGCTACACCTTC.

This clone was counted once. V gene TRBV5-6 combines with J gene TRBJ2-1, with D possibly matching TRBD2 (5 bases). CDR1 SGHDT and CDR2 YYEEEE come from the germline V gene. CDR3 length equals 16 residues. Trimming removed 0 bases from V and 4 bases from J, with 14 bases in between. The CDR3 here is CASSLDPDLLYNEQFF. In nucleotides, the CDR3 is TGTGCCAGCAGCTTGGACCCGGACTTACTTTACAATGAGCAGTTCTTC.

The chain uses TRBV19 and TRBJ1-1; tentatively, D is TRBD1 (6 bases). The V gene's germline CDR1 is LNHDA and CDR2 SQIVND (reference sequence). This CDR3 has 16 amino acids. The V end lost 8 bases, the J end lost 1 base, and 20 bases lay between the germline ends. The DNA for the CDR3 is TGTGCCAGTCTTTTAGCAGGGACACCCTCGAACACTGAAGCTTTCTTT. Protein: CASLLAGTPSNTEAFF.

This clone turned up a few times. The chain recombines TRBV18 with TRBJ1-2; TRBD1 might be the D (6 bases). The CDR3 consists of 14 residues. Germline assignment: CDR1 KGHSH and CDR2 LQKENI. The V end lost 0 bases, the J end lost 8 bases, and 13 bases lay between the germline ends. CDR3 protein: CASSPPTGIQGYTF. The CDR3 nucleotides are TGTGCCAGCTCACCACCCACAGGGATCCAAGGCTACACCTTC.

V is TRBV5-1 and J is TRBJ2-3, with 11 bases matching TRBD2. The CDR3 is 18 residues long. Germline values: CDR1 SGHRS, CDR2 YFSETQ. With V trimmed by 4 bases and J by 0 bases, 10 bases remained unmatched. The CDR3 loop is CASSRGLADLLSTDTQYF. The CDR3 DNA is TGCGCCAGCAGCAGGGGACTAGCGGACTTACTTAGCACAGATACGCAGTATTTT.

The V call is TRBV11-2, the J call TRBJ2-2, with D possibly matching TRBD2 (5 bases). Germline values: CDR1 SGHAT, CDR2 FQNNGV. There are 13 residues in the CDR3. The V end lost 0 bases, the J end lost 8 bases, and 7 bases lay between the germline ends. CDR3 in DNA: TGTGCCAGCAGCTTAGATCGGGGTGGGGAGCTGTTTTTT. Translating gives CASSLDRGGELFF.